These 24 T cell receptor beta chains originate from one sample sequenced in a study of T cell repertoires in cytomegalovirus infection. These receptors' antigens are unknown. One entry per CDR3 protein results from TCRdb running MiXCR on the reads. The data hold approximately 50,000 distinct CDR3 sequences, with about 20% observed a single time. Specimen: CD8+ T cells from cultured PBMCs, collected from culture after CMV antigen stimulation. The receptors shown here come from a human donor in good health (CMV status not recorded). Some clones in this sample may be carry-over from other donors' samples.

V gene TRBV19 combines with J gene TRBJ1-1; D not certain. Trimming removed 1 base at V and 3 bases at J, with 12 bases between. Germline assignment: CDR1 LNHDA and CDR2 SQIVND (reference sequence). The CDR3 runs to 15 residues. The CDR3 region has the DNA TGTGCCAGTAGTATAGGACACAGCGGGGACACTGAAGCTTTCTTT. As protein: CASSIGHSGDTEAFF. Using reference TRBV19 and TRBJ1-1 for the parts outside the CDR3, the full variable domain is DGGITQSPKYLFRKEGQNVTLSCEQNLNHDAMYWYRQDPGQGLRLIYYSQIVNDFQKGDIAEGYSVSREKKESFPLTVTSAQKNPTAFYLCASSIGHSGDTEAFFGQGTRLTVV.

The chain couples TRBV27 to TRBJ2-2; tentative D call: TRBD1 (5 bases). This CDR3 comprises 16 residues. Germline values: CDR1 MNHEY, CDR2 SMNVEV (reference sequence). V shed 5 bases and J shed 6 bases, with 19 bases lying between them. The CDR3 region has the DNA TGTGCCAGCAGTCCGAAAGGGGCCCCTCGGGCCGGGGAGCTGTTTTTT. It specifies CASSPKGAPRAGELFF.

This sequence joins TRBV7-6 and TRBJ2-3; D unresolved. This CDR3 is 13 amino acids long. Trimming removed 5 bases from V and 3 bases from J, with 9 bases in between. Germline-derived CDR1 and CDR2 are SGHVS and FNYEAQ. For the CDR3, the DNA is TGTGCCAGCAGCCCATACCGAACAGATACGCAGTATTTT. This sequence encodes CASSPYRTDTQYF.

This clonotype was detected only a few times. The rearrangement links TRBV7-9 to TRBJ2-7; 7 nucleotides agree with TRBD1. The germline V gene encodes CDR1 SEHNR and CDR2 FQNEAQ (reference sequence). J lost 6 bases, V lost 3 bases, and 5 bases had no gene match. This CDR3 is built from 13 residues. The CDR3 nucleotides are TGTGCCAGCAGCTTCCAGGGGGTGGTCGAGCAGTACTTC. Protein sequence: CASSFQGVVEQYF.

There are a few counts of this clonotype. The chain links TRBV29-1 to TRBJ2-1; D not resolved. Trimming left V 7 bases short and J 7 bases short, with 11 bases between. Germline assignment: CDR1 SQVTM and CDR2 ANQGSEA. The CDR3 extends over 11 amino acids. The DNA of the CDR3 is TGCAGCGCCCTCGTGGGTAATGAGCAGTTCTTC. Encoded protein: CSALVGNEQFF.

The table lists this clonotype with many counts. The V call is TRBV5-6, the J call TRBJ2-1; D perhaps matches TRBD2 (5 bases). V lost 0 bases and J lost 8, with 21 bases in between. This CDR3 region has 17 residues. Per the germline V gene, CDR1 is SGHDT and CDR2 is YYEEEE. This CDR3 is CASSLERTPNNYDEQFF. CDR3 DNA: TGTGCCAGCAGCTTGGAGCGGACTCCAAATAATTATGATGAGCAGTTCTTC. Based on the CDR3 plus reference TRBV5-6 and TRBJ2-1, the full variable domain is DAGVTQSPTHLIKTRGQQVTLRCSPKSGHDTVSWYQQALGQGPQFIFQYYEEEERQRGNFPDRFSGHQFPNYSSELNVNALLLGDSALYLCASSLERTPNNYDEQFFGPGTRLTVL.

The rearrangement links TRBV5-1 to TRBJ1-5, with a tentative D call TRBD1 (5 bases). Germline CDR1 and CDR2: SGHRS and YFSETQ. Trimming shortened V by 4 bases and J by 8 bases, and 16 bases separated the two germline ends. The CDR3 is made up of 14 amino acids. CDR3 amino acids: CASSPGRGVEPQHF. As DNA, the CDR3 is TGCGCCAGCAGCCCCGGGAGAGGGGTAGAGCCCCAGCATTTT.

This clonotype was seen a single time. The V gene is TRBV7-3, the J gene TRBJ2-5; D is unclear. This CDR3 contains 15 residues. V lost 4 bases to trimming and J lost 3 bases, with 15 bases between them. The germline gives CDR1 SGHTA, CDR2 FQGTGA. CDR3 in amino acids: CASSSPVADKETQYF. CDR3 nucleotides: TGTGCCAGCAGCTCGCCGGTTGCAGATAAAGAGACCCAGTACTTC. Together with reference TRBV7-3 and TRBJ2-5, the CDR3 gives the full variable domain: GAGVSQTPSNKVTEKGKYVELRCDPISGHTALYWYRQSLGQGPEFLIYFQGTGAADDSGLPNDRFFAVRPEGSVSTLKIQRTERGDSAVYLCASSSPVADKETQYFGPGTRLLVL.

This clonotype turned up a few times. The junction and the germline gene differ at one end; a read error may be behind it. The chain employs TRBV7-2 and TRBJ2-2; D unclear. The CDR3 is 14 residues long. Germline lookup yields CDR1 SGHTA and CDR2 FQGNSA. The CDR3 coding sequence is TGTGCCGGCAGCTTATACGGCAACACCGGGGAGCTGTTTTTT. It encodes CAGSLYGNTGELFF.

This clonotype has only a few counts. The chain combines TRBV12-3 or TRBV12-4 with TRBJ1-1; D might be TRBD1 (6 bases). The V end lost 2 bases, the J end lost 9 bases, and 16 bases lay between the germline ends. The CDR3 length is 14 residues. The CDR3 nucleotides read TGTGCCAGCAGTTTAATGAGCGTCGGGGGGCAAGCTTTCTTT. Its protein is CASSLMSVGGQAFF.

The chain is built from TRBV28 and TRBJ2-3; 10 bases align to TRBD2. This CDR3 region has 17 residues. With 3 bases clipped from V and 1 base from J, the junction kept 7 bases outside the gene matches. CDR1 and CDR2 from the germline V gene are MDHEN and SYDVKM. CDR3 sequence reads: CASSFGGLAGGTDTQYF. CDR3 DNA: TGTGCCAGCAGTTTTGGGGGGCTAGCGGGGGGCACAGATACGCAGTATTTT.

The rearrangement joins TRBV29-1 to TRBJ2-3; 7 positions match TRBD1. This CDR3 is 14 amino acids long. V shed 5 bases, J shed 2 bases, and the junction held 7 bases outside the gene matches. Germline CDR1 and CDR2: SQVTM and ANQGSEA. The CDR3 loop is CSVTGTDNTDTQYF. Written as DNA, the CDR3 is TGCAGCGTTACCGGGACAGACAACACAGATACGCAGTATTTT.

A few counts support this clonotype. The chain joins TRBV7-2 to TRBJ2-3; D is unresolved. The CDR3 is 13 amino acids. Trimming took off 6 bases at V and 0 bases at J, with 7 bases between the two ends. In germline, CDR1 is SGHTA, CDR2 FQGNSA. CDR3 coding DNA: TGTGCCAGCAGTTGGAAGAGCACAGATACGCAGTATTTT. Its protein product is CASSWKSTDTQYF. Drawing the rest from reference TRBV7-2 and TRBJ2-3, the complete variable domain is GAGVSQSPSNKVTEKGKDVELRCDPISGHTALYWYRQSLGQGLEFLIYFQGNSAPDKSGLPSDRFSAERTGGSVSTLTIQRTQQEDSAVYLCASSWKSTDTQYFGPGTRLTVL.

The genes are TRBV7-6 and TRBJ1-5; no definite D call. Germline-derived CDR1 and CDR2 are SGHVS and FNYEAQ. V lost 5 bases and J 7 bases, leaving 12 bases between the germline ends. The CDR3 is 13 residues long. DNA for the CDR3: TGTGCCAGCAGCCGTACAGATTCCCAGCCCCAGCATTTT. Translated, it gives CASSRTDSQPQHF.

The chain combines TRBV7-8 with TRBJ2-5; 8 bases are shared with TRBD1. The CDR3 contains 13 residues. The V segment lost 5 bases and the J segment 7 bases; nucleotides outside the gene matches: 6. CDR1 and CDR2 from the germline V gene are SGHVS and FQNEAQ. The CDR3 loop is CASSPTGVGTQYF. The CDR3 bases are TGTGCCAGCAGCCCGACAGGGGTCGGGACCCAGTACTTC.

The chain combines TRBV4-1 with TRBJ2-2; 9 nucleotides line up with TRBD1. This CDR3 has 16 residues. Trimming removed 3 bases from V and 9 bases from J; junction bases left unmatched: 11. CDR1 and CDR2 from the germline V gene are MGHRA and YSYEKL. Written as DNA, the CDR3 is TGCGCCAGCAGCCACCGGGACAGGGCCCTGGGAAGGGAGCTGTTTTTT. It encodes CASSHRDRALGRELFF.

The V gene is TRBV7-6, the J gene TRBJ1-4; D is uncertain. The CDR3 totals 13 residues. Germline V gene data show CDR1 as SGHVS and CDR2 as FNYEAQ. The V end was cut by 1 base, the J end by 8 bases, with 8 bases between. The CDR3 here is CASSLVVREKLFF. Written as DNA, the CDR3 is TGTGCCAGCAGCTTAGTGGTGAGAGAAAAACTGTTTTTT.

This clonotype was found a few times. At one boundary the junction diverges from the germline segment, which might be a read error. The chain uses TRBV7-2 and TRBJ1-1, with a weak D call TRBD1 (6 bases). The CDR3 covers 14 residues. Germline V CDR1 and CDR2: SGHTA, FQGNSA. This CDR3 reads CASSLAGDNTEAFF. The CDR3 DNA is TGTGCCAGCAGCCTAGCAGGGGATAACACTGAAGCTTTCTTT.

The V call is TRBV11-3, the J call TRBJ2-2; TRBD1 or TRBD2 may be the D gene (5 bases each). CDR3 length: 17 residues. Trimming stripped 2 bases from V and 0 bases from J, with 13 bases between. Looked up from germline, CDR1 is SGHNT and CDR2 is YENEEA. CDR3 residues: CASSLLGEFANTGELFF. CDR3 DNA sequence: TGTGCCAGCAGCTTATTGGGGGAATTCGCGAACACCGGGGAGCTGTTTTTT.

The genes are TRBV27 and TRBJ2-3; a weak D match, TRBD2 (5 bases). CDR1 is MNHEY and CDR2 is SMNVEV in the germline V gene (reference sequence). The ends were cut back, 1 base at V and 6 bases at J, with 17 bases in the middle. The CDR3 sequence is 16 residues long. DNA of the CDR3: TGTGCCAGCAGTTTATTGAGGGCCAAGATGGCGGATACGCAGTATTTT. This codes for CASSLLRAKMADTQYF.

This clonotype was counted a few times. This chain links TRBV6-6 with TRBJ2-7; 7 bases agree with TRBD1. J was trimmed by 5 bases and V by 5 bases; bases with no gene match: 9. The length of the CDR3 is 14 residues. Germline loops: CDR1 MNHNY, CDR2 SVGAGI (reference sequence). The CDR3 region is CASSNRGYVHEQYF. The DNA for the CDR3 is TGTGCCAGCAGTAACAGGGGATATGTACACGAGCAGTACTTC.

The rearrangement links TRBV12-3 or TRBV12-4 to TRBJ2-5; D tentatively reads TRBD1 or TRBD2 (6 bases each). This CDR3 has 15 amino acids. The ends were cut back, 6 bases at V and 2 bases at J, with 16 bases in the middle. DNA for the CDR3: TGTGCCAGCAGATTGCGGGACAAGCCTCAAGAGACCCAGTACTTC. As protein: CASRLRDKPQETQYF.

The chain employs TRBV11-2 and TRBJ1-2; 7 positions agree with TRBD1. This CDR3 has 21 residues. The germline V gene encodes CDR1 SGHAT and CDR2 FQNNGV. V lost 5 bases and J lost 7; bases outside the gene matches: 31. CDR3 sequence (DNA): TGTGCCAGCAGCCGACAAAGCAGGGCTGGGACAGCTCCCTTAAAAGTGGCTGGCTACACCTTC. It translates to CASSRQSRAGTAPLKVAGYTF.

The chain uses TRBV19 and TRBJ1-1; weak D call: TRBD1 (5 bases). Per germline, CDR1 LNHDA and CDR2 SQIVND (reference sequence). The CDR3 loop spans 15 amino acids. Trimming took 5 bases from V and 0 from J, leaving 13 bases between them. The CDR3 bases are TGTGCCAGTAGTGGGAGGGACGGGATGAACACTGAAGCTTTCTTT. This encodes CASSGRDGMNTEAFF.